The T cell receptor beta chain under discussion was sequenced for a study of cytomegalovirus exposure and HLA in healthy donors. Only in-frame clones appear in the TCRdb table, and some are missing; sequencing was by immunoSEQ multiplex PCR. The table shows roughly 77,000 clones, with about 95% occurring only once. Trimming shortened V by 0 bases and J by 0 bases, and 13 bases separated the two germline ends. This CDR3 is 16 amino acids long. Germline CDR1 reads SGDLS; CDR2 reads YYNGEE. Sequencing was done on a sample of PBMCs. The chain links TRBV9 to TRBJ2-7; maybe TRBD2 (6 bases). This TCR came from a woman aged 18 to 35 in good health and CMV-seronegative. CDR3 sequence reads: CASSVGVAASSYEQYF. The CDR3 DNA reads TGTGCCAGCAGCGTAGGAGTAGCGGCTAGCTCCTACGAGCAGTACTTC.